A selection of T cell receptor beta chains follows, all from one sample in a study of graft-versus-host responses after intestinal transplantation. These receptors have no known antigen. The protocol was immunoSEQ multiplex PCR, while the TCRdb copy is restricted to in-frame clones and leaves out a portion. The top ten clones hold approximately 0.17% of a sample with about 130,000 clones, more than 80% of them seen once. The starting material was unstimulated CD4+ T cells sorted from spleen or lymph node cells, obtained before intestinal transplant. The receptor set was obtained from a human donor who received an intestinal transplant. The CDR3 runs from the conserved cysteine through the conserved F or W. D genes are given only for firm matches. Rows give clone size only sometimes, using once, few, many, or a class for an expanded clone.

J gene	clone size	V gene	D gene	CDR3 DNA	CDR3 protein
TRBJ1-2	.	TRBV5-5	.	TGTGCCAGCAGCTTGGCCATCCCTAACTATGGCTACACCTTC	CASSLAIPNYGYTF
TRBJ1-2	once	TRBV11-2	TRBD1	TGTGCCAGCAGTTCCCTGAGGTGGGACAGGGAAAACTATGGCTACACCTTC	CASSSLRWDRENYGYTF
TRBJ1-5	.	TRBV9	TRBD1	TGTGCCAGCAGCGCCCAGGGGGCTGGCAATCAGCCCCAGCATTTT	CASSAQGAGNQPQHF
TRBJ1-2	.	TRBV5-6	.	TGTGCCAGCAGCTTGAGCCGCGGCCAATACTATGGCTACACCTTC	CASSLSRGQYYGYTF
TRBJ2-5	.	TRBV25-1	TRBD2	TGTGCCAGCAGGGGGGGAGGGGGTCTAGCGGGGGGGCGAGAGACCCAGTACTTC	CASRGGGGLAGGRETQYF
TRBJ1-5	once	TRBV6-1	.	TGTGCCAGCAGTGAAAACAGCAGCAATCAGCCCCAGCATTTT	CASSENSSNQPQHF
TRBJ1-4	.	TRBV5-4	.	TGTGCCAGCAGCTCGGGAGGGGAGACTAATGAAAAACTGTTTTTT	CASSSGGETNEKLFF
TRBJ1-5	.	TRBV6-1	TRBD1	TGTGCCAGCAGACCCGGGACAGGGAGGGGTCAGCCCCAGCATTTT	CASRPGTGRGQPQHF
TRBJ2-1	.	TRBV7-9	TRBD2	TGTGCCAGCAGCTTACTAGCGGGGGGGCCCGGTGAGCAGTTCTTC	CASSLLAGGPGEQFF
TRBJ1-5	.	TRBV18	.	TGTGCCAGCTCCAAGGAAGAGAATCAGCCCCAGCATTTT	CASSKEENQPQHF
TRBJ1-6	once	TRBV9	.	TGTGCCAGCAGCGTAGGGGATAATTCACCCCTCCACTTT	CASSVGDNSPLHF
TRBJ2-3	.	TRBV12-5	TRBD1	TGTGCTAGTGGTTTGGGGACAGGGCGAAATACGCAGTATTTT	CASGLGTGRNTQYF
TRBJ2-7	.	TRBV18	TRBD2	TGTGCCAGCTCGCCGACTAGCGGGAGCTACGAGCAGTACTTC	CASSPTSGSYEQYF
TRBJ1-5	.	TRBV6-6	.	TGTGCCCCCCGAGAGAATCAGCCCCAGCATTTT	CAPRENQPQHF
TRBJ2-3	.	TRBV18	TRBD2	TGTGCCAGCTCACCTGGCCTAGCGGAGGCAGATACGCAGTATTTT	CASSPGLAEADTQYF
TRBJ2-3	.	TRBV11-2	.	TGTGCCAGCAGCTTAGTGATGGCCTTTACAGATACGCAGTATTTT	CASSLVMAFTDTQYF
TRBJ2-7	.	TRBV6-4	.	TGTGCCAGCCAGCGGTCCTACGAGCAGTACTTC	CASQRSYEQYF
TRBJ2-2	.	TRBV5-5	.	TGTGCCAGCAGCCTTATAAACACCGGGGAGCTGTTTTTT	CASSLINTGELFF
TRBJ1-2	.	TRBV10-3	.	TGTGCCATCAGTGAGTCTGAGGTTGCGGATGGCTACACCTTC	CAISESEVADGYTF
TRBJ2-1	.	TRBV6-1	TRBD2	TGTGCCAGCAGTGCCGGGAGGCGAAACAAGCAGTTCTTC	CASSAGRRNKQFF
TRBJ1-6	.	TRBV11-1	.	TGTGCCAGCAGCTTAAGTAGATATAATTCACCCCTCCACTTT	CASSLSRYNSPLHF
TRBJ1-1	.	TRBV9	.	TGTGCCAGCAGCGTAGGGAACAGGAACACTGAAGCTTTCTTT	CASSVGNRNTEAFF
TRBJ2-1	.	TRBV19	TRBD2	TGTGCCAGTAGTCCCACTAGCGCCGGATACAATGAGCAGTTCTTC	CASSPTSAGYNEQFF
TRBJ2-3	.	TRBV19	.	TGTGCCAGTAAGAGAACAACTTCGTCTAGCACAGATACGCAGTATTTT	CASKRTTSSSTDTQYF
TRBJ2-5	.	TRBV5-1	.	TGCGCCAGCAGCGAGGACAGTCGGGTCCGGAAGACCCAGTACTTC	CASSEDSRVRKTQYF
TRBJ2-5	.	TRBV5-4	.	TGTGCCAGCAGCTTGTACGGGGAAGAGACCCAGTACTTC	CASSLYGEETQYF
TRBJ2-5	.	TRBV5-1	.	TGCGCCAGCAGCTTGGGAGGAAACCAAGAGACCCAGTACTTC	CASSLGGNQETQYF
TRBJ1-4	.	TRBV5-4	TRBD1	TGTGCCAGCAGCACCCGACAGGGGTCTAATGAAAAACTGTTTTTT	CASSTRQGSNEKLFF
TRBJ1-2	.	TRBV18	.	TGTGCCAGCTCACCACGCGGACAGTGGGGTGCCTATGGCTACACCTTC	CASSPRGQWGAYGYTF
TRBJ2-7	.	TRBV15	.	TGTGCCACCGGAAGGGGTGCCTACGAGCAGTACTTC	CATGRGAYEQYF
TRBJ1-3	once	TRBV19	.	TGTGCCAGTCCTGGGGATACCGGAAACACCATATATTTT	CASPGDTGNTIYF
TRBJ2-5	.	TRBV4-1	.	TGCGCCAGCAGCCAAGGGGGCCTCGAGACCCAGTACTTC	CASSQGGLETQYF
TRBJ2-1	.	TRBV29-1	.	TGCAGCGTTGGGCGACTTGAGAATGAGCAGTTCTTC	CSVGRLENEQFF
TRBJ1-2	.	TRBV18	.	TGTGCCAGCTCAAGGGCAGGTAAGCTGTATGGCTACACCTTC	CASSRAGKLYGYTF
TRBJ2-1	.	TRBV5-1	.	TGCGCCAGCAGCTTGAGCTTCGAGAACAATGAGCAGTTCTTC	CASSLSFENNEQFF
TRBJ2-5	.	TRBV13	TRBD1	TGTGCCAGCAGCTCGACAGGGGGCGCGGTGACCCAGTACTTC	CASSSTGGAVTQYF
TRBJ2-5	.	TRBV30	.	TGTGCCTGGAGTTCTCAGGAGACCCAGTACTTC	CAWSSQETQYF
TRBJ1-4	.	TRBV6-6	TRBD1	TGTGCCAGCACTGGGAGACAGGGGGCAGAAAAACTGTTTTTT	CASTGRQGAEKLFF